Listed below are T cell receptor beta chains from one sample, sequenced in a study of blood T cell repertoires in COVID-19. TCRdb keeps only in-frame clones here, not all; method: immunoSEQ multiplex PCR. The table records around 88,000 clones, around 80% of them present only once. Material: peripheral blood. These receptors were taken from a man between 45 and 60 years old who had recovered from COVID-19. Each CDR3 is given with its conserved first and last residue.

J: TRBJ2-1; V: TRBV2; CDR3: CASRNLAGGPSDEQFF
J: TRBJ2-2; V: TRBV7-2; CDR3: CASSVPGVRTGELFF
J: TRBJ1-1; V: TRBV14; CDR3: CASSPIGQGRAFF
J: TRBJ2-1; V: TRBV7-3; CDR3: CASSPGSGGNEQFF
J: TRBJ2-5; V: TRBV10-3; CDR3: CAARRTQYF
J: TRBJ1-1; V: TRBV18; CDR3: CASSEVGGTEAFF
J: TRBJ2-3; V: TRBV5-8; CDR3: CASSLDRWGLADTQYF
J: TRBJ2-3; V: TRBV5-1; CDR3: CASSFRQGADTQYF
J: TRBJ2-1; V: TRBV29-1; CDR3: CSVDWSGGLQFF
J: TRBJ2-7; V: TRBV5-6; CDR3: CASSLDREQKVVEQYF
J: TRBJ2-2; V: TRBV3-1/TRBV3-2; CDR3: CASSQRPLAGAITGELFF
J: TRBJ2-3; V: TRBV28; CDR3: CASLAGLVRTQYF
J: TRBJ2-3; V: TRBV9; CDR3: CASSPRTRSTDTQYF
J: TRBJ1-4; V: TRBV2; CDR3: CASSETAYRGILEKLFF
J: TRBJ2-1; V: TRBV11-2; CDR3: CASSLVAGGDNEQFF
J: TRBJ1-2; V: TRBV2; CDR3: CASSNDKNYGYTF
J: TRBJ1-6; V: TRBV6-1; CDR3: CASTQRTGSSPLHF
J: TRBJ2-3; V: TRBV5-1; CDR3: CASSSQGQGFDTQYF
J: TRBJ2-1; V: TRBV19; CDR3: CASRYSPTPPANEQFF
J: TRBJ2-3; V: TRBV7-2; CDR3: CASSFRGLATTDTQYF
J: TRBJ2-7; V: TRBV19; CDR3: CASRTSGSSYEQYF
J: TRBJ2-7; V: TRBV19; CDR3: CASSTGLAGGIYEQYF
J: TRBJ1-5; V: TRBV6-2/TRBV6-3; CDR3: CASSYRGGNQPQHF
J: TRBJ1-1; V: TRBV7-2; CDR3: CASSLARTATEAFF
J: TRBJ2-1; V: TRBV24-1; CDR3: CATSDSAGQGAVNEQFF
J: TRBJ1-1; V: TRBV6-2/TRBV6-3; CDR3: CASSLGTANTEAFF
J: TRBJ1-1; V: TRBV3-1/TRBV3-2; CDR3: CASSQDPGDAFF
J: TRBJ2-1; V: TRBV9; CDR3: CASSVEGLRATPNNEQFF
J: TRBJ1-4; V: TRBV7-9; CDR3: CASSLSQGWGEKLFF
J: TRBJ2-7; V: TRBV28; CDR3: CASSRGQGYEQYF
J: TRBJ1-1; V: TRBV7-9; CDR3: CASSSLTINTEAFF
J: TRBJ1-5; V: TRBV2; CDR3: CASRPGTNSNQPQHF
J: TRBJ2-3; V: TRBV5-6; CDR3: CASTQERGLPSTDTQYF
J: TRBJ2-5; V: TRBV19; CDR3: CASSSSRGARSTQYF
J: TRBJ2-5; V: TRBV28; CDR3: CASSLHQGNQETQYF
J: TRBJ1-4; V: TRBV7-9; CDR3: CASSLADGATNEKLFF
J: TRBJ2-7; V: TRBV5-4; CDR3: CASSLLQGARYEQYF
J: TRBJ2-7; V: TRBV6-5; CDR3: CASNRGRGDEQYF
J: TRBJ2-3; V: TRBV19; CDR3: CASSPFITDTQYF
J: TRBJ2-2; V: TRBV9; CDR3: CASSVIGGELFF
J: TRBJ2-5; V: TRBV5-1; CDR3: CASSFGLVQETQYF
J: TRBJ1-1; V: TRBV12-3/TRBV12-4; CDR3: CASSFLQGKAFF